The entry that follows covers one TCR beta chain sequence. Its antigen is still unknown. The data originate from a study of CD8 T cells in Susac syndrome. Random hexamers were used to reverse transcribe about 0.45 to 1 ug of RNA. The immunoSEQ assay covered 54 Vbeta and 13 Jbeta segments for CDR3. TCRdb re-called the immunoSEQ multiplex PCR reads with MiXCR, one entry per CDR3 protein. The table shows around 190,000 distinct CDR3 sequences, with about 95% occurring only once. The study, taken as a whole, reports: As acknowledged by the study, its TCR sequencing and HLA analysis included a relatively small number of individuals.

Controls matched for age and sex were healthy donors. TEMRA cells were FACS-enriched and CD8+ and CD4+ T cells negatively isolated. Sequencing input: CD4+ T cells from PBMCs. This clonotype originated in a human donor in good health.

CDR3 protein: CSVMKNTEAFF. The CDR3, as DNA: TGCAGCGTTATGAAGAACACTGAAGCTTTCTTT. The chain recombines TRBV29-1 with TRBJ1-1; D unclear. Deletions cut 5 bases from V and 1 base from J, with 5 bases between. CDR1 is SQVTM and CDR2 is ANQGSEA in the germline V gene. The CDR3 is 11 residues long.